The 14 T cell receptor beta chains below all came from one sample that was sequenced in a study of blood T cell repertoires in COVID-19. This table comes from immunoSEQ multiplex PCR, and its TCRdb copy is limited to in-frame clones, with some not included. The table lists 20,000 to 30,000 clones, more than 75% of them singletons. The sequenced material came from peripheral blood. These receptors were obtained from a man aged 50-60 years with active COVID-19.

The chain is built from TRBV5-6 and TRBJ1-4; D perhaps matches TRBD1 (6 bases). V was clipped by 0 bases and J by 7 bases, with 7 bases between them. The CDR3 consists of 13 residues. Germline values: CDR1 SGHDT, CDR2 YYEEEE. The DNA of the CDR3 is TGTGCCAGCAGCTTGGACAGGGTTGAAAAACTGTTTTTT. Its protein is CASSLDRVEKLFF.

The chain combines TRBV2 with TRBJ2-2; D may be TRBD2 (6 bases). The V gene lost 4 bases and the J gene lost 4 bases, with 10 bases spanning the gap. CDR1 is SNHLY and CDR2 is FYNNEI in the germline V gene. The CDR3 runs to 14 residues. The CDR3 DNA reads TGTGCCAGCAGTGCGGAGGGAGTCACCGGGGAGCTGTTTTTT. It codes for CASSAEGVTGELFF.

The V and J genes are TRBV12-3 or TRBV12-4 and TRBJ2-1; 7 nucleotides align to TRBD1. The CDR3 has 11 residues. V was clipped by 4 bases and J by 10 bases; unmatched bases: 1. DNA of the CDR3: TGTGCCAGCAGTTCGGACAGGGAGCAGTTCTTC. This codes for CASSSDREQFF.

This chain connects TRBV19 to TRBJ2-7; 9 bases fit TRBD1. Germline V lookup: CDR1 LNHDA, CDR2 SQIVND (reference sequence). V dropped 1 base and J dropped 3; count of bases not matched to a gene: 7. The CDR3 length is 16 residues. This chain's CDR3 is CASSIVLTGGIYEQYF. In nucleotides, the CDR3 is TGTGCCAGTAGTATAGTGCTGACAGGGGGAATCTACGAGCAGTACTTC.

In nucleotides, the CDR3 is TGTGCCAGCAGCTTAGGGGCTTATAGCAATCAGCCCCAGCATTTT. This codes for CASSLGAYSNQPQHF. The V call is TRBV9, the J call TRBJ1-5; D may be TRBD1 (5 bases). Germline V gives CDR1 SGDLS, CDR2 YYNGEE. The CDR3 is 15 amino acids. Trimming took 4 bases from V and 0 from J, leaving 11 bases between them.

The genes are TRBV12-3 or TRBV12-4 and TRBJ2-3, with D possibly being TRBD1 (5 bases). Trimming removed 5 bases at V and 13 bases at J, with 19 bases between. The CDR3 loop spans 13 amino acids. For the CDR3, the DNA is TGTGCCAGCAGTAAGCGAGACAGCCGTTCTGAGTATTTT. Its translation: CASSKRDSRSEYF.

CDR3 bases: TGCAGCGTTTCCGACAGGTCAGGACAGTTCTTC. It yields the protein CSVSDRSGQFF. V is TRBV29-1 and J is TRBJ2-1; the D gene is possibly TRBD1 (6 bases). Germline-derived CDR1 and CDR2 are SQVTM and ANQGSEA. V lost 5 bases and J lost 13, with 15 bases in between. CDR3 size: 11 residues.

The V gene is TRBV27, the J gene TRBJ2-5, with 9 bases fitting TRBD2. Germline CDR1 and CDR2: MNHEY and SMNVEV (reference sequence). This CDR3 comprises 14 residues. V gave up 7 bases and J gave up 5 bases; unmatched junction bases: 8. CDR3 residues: CASIPGLAGETQYF. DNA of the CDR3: TGTGCCAGCATACCGGGTCTAGCGGGGGAGACCCAGTACTTC.

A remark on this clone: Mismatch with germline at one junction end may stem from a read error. CDR3 DNA: TGTGCTAGCAGCTTAATGGGACAGGGGGCAGAGAATTCACCCCTCCACTTT. It yields the protein CASSLMGQGAENSPLHF. The rearrangement joins TRBV7-7 to TRBJ1-6; 12 bases are shared with TRBD1. Germline V gene data show CDR1 as SSHAT and CDR2 as FNYEAQ (reference sequence). The CDR3 extends over 17 amino acids. Supplemented by reference TRBV7-7 and TRBJ1-6, the full variable domain reads GAGVSQSPRYKVTKRGQDVTLRCDPISSHATLYWYQQALGQGPEFLTYFNYEAQPDKSGLPSDRFSAERPEGSISTLTIQRTEQRDSAMYRCASSLMGQGAENSPLHFGNGTRLTVT.

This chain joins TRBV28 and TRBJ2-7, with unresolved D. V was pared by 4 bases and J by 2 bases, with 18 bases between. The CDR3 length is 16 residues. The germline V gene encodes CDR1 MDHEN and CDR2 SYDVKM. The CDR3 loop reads CASSSPSSSRAYEQYF. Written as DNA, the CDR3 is TGTGCCAGCAGTTCCCCCAGTTCCTCCCGGGCCTACGAGCAGTACTTC.

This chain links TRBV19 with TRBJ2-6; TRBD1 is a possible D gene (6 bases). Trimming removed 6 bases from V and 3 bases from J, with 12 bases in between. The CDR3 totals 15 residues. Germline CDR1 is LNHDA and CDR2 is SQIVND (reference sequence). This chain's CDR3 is CASRRQEYGANVLTF. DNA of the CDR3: TGTGCCAGTAGAAGACAGGAATATGGGGCCAACGTCCTGACTTTC.

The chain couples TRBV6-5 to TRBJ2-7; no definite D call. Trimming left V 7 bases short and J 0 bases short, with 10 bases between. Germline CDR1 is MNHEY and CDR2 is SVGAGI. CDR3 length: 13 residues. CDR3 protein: CASKHRSSYEQYF. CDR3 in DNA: TGTGCCAGCAAACACAGAAGCTCCTACGAGCAGTACTTC.

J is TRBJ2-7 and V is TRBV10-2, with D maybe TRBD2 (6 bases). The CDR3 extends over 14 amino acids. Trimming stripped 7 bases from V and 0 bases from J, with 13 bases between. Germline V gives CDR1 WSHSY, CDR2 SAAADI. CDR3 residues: CASNRETSSYEQYF. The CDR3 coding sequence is TGCGCCAGCAACCGGGAGACGAGCTCCTACGAGCAGTACTTC.

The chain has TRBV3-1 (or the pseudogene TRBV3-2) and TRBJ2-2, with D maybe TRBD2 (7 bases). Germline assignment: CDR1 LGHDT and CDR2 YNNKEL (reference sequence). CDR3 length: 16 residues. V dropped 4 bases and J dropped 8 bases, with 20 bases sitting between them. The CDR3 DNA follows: TGTGCCAGCAGCCCCTGGGGAGGGGGATTTGTAGGGGAGCTGTTTTTT. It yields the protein CASSPWGGGFVGELFF.